A selection of T cell receptor beta chains follows, all from one sample in a study of blood T cell repertoires in COVID-19. Sequenced by immunoSEQ multiplex PCR; TCRdb stores in-frame clones only, minus some. The table lists fewer than 350,000 clones, 85% of them singletons. The sequencing input was PBMCs or T cells enriched from blood (not recorded which). The receptor set was obtained from a woman aged 45 to 65 who had recovered from COVID-19. CDR3s include the opening cysteine and the closing phenylalanine or tryptophan. D genes are given only for firm matches. Clone size is given for some rows only: seen once, a few or many times, or a class if the clone is expanded.

TGCGCCAGCAGCTTGGAACCGGGACAGGGTAACTACAATGAGCAGTTCTTC	CASSLEPGQGNYNEQFF	TRBJ2-1	TRBD1	NA	TRBV5-1	17
TGTGCCAGCTCACCACAGTCGACAGAAAACACTGAAGCTTTCTTT	CASSPQSTENTEAFF	TRBJ1-1	NA	NA	TRBV18	15
TGTGCCAGCAGTTTAGAGGGCGGGTCCTACAATGAGCAGTTCTTC	CASSLEGGSYNEQFF	TRBJ2-1	NA	NA	TRBV27	15
TGCGCCAGCAGCCTGGACAGTTATAATGAAAAACTGTTTTTT	CASSLDSYNEKLFF	TRBJ1-4	NA	NA	TRBV5-1	14
TGCGCCAGCAGCGAACAGGGCGTCTATGGCTACACCTTC	CASSEQGVYGYTF	TRBJ1-2	NA	NA	TRBV5-1	13
TGTGCCAGCAGTGAGGGAGGGGTCTATTCACCCCTCCACTTT	CASSEGGVYSPLHF	TRBJ1-6	NA	NA	TRBV6-1	14
TGTGCCTCGGGGAACGGGGGGGCTAGCACAGATACGCAGTATTTT	CASGNGGASTDTQYF	TRBJ2-3	TRBD2	NA	TRBV2	15
TGTGCCAGCAGCAAAACAGGGGGCATGGCCTATGGCTACACCTTC	CASSKTGGMAYGYTF	TRBJ1-2	TRBD1	NA	TRBV7-9	15
TGTGCCAGCAGCCGCGGTCTTGAAAACACTGAAGCTTTCTTT	CASSRGLENTEAFF	TRBJ1-1	NA	NA	TRBV7-6	14
TGTGCCAGCAGCCAAGATAATCAGGGGGCGGCTGAAAAACTGTTTTTT	CASSQDNQGAAEKLFF	TRBJ1-4	TRBD1	NA	TRBV4-2	16
TGTGCGACCGGGACAGGGGGACTGGGCGAGCAGTACTTC	CATGTGGLGEQYF	TRBJ2-7	TRBD1	NA	TRBV19	13
TGTGCCAGCTACGGAGGGGTGCTGAAGACTGAAGCTTTCTTT	CASYGGVLKTEAFF	TRBJ1-1	NA	NA	TRBV27	14
TGTGCCAGCTCACCATTTAACCAGCGGACAGAGACCCAGTACTTC	CASSPFNQRTETQYF	TRBJ2-5	NA	NA	TRBV18	15
TGTGCCAGCAGCGAGGTGGCGGGGGGGCGGGCAGATACGCAGTATTTT	CASSEVAGGRADTQYF	TRBJ2-3	TRBD2	NA	TRBV9	16
TGTGCCAGCAGCCCACGGACTAGCGGTGAGCAGTTCTTC	CASSPRTSGEQFF	TRBJ2-1	TRBD2	NA	TRBV9	13
TGTGCCAGCAGCCTCAGGACAGGGACGATCTATGGCTACACCTTC	CASSLRTGTIYGYTF	TRBJ1-2	TRBD1	NA	TRBV7-8	15
TGTGCCTGGGACCGGACAGGAGGGAACATTCAGTACTTC	CAWDRTGGNIQYF	TRBJ2-4	NA	NA	TRBV30	13
TGTGCCAGAAGCTTGCGGGGGGCGGGCAATCAGCCCCAGCATTTT	CARSLRGAGNQPQHF	TRBJ1-5	NA	NA	TRBV5-3	15
TGTGCCAGCAGCTTAAACAGAGCAGATACGCAGTATTTT	CASSLNRADTQYF	TRBJ2-3	NA	few	TRBV7-8	13
TGTGCCAGCACCATCGGACTAGCGGAAACCTACGAGCAGTACTTC	CASTIGLAETYEQYF	TRBJ2-7	TRBD2	NA	TRBV7-9	15
TGTGCCAGCAGTTCGGACAGGGGACTCTATGGCTACACCTTC	CASSSDRGLYGYTF	TRBJ1-2	TRBD1	NA	TRBV27	14
TGTGCCAGCAGTTACGGACTAGCGGGAGGATCAGAGACCCAGTACTTC	CASSYGLAGGSETQYF	TRBJ2-5	TRBD2	NA	TRBV6-5	16
TGTGCCAGCGAGAGGGTCAGGACTAATGAAAAACTGTTTTTT	CASERVRTNEKLFF	TRBJ1-4	NA	NA	TRBV2	14
TGCGCCAGCAGCCCGTCAACAGGGCCGTACGAGCAGTACTTC	CASSPSTGPYEQYF	TRBJ2-7	NA	few	TRBV5-1	14
TGTGCCAGCAGCCCCTTGCCGGAGGAAAATTCACCCCTCCACTTT	CASSPLPEENSPLHF	TRBJ1-6	NA	NA	TRBV7-6	15
TGTGCCAGCAGCATAGCTAAGCGGGGGGGCACAGATACGCAGTATTTT	CASSIAKRGGTDTQYF	TRBJ2-3	TRBD2	NA	TRBV13	16
TGTGCCAGCAGCTCGCGCGGACAGTCGAACACTGAAGCTTTCTTT	CASSSRGQSNTEAFF	TRBJ1-1	NA	NA	TRBV7-9	15
TGTGCCATCAGTGAGTCCGGGACTAGCGGGAGTGGTGAGCAGTTCTTC	CAISESGTSGSGEQFF	TRBJ2-1	TRBD2	NA	TRBV10-3	16
TGTGCCAGCAGCTTATTGAGGGCTAGCAATCAGCCCCAGCATTTT	CASSLLRASNQPQHF	TRBJ1-5	NA	NA	TRBV7-8	15
TGTGCCAGCAGCACCCCAATGTCGCAGGCTCTATATGGCTACACCTTC	CASSTPMSQALYGYTF	TRBJ1-2	NA	NA	TRBV5-6	16
TGTGCCAGCAGCTTAGCGGGAGAGGGGACAGATACGCAGTATTTT	CASSLAGEGTDTQYF	TRBJ2-3	NA	NA	TRBV11-2	15
TGTGCCAGCAGCTTAGGGGCAGGGGGCAACCAGCCCCAGCATTTT	CASSLGAGGNQPQHF	TRBJ1-5	TRBD1	once	TRBV7-2	15
TGTGTCAGAAGGCGACAGGGGCATTATCAGCCCCAGCATTTT	CVRRRQGHYQPQHF	TRBJ1-5	NA	NA	TRBV7-5	14
TGTGCCATCAGTGAGGGGGATGGCAGGGTAGTGTACGAGCAGTACTTC	CAISEGDGRVVYEQYF	TRBJ2-7	NA	NA	TRBV10-3	16
TGTGCCAGCTCACCGCAGGAATTAACAACTAATGAAAAACTGTTTTTT	CASSPQELTTNEKLFF	TRBJ1-4	NA	NA	TRBV18	16
TGTGCCAGCAGTTCGCCCTACGGGTATGGCTACACCTTC	CASSSPYGYGYTF	TRBJ1-2	NA	NA	TRBV6-5	13
TGTGCCAGCAGCGCCCCACGACTTGAGCAGTTCTTC	CASSAPRLEQFF	TRBJ2-1	NA	once	TRBV9	12
TGTGCCAGCAGCCCTTGGCGGGAGGCCAGCACAGATACGCAGTATTTT	CASSPWREASTDTQYF	TRBJ2-3	TRBD2	NA	TRBV11-2	16
TGTGCCAGCAGTCAGACAGGGGCCAACAATCAGCCCCAGCATTTT	CASSQTGANNQPQHF	TRBJ1-5	TRBD1	NA	TRBV7-8	15
TGTGCCAGTCAGACGGGAAACTATGGCTACACCTTC	CASQTGNYGYTF	TRBJ1-2	NA	NA	TRBV19	12
TGTGCCAGCAGCTCCGGGACTAGCGTATACACCGGGGAGCTGTTTTTT	CASSSGTSVYTGELFF	TRBJ2-2	TRBD2	NA	TRBV13	16
TGTGCCAGCAGTAAAGGACTAGACCGACTAGACGAGCAGTACTTC	CASSKGLDRLDEQYF	TRBJ2-7	TRBD2	NA	TRBV7-6	15
TGTGCCAGCAGCACCCGGGGGAGCCGATCAGATACGCAGTATTTT	CASSTRGSRSDTQYF	TRBJ2-3	NA	NA	TRBV7-9	15
TGTGCCAGCAAAAGCGGGTTGAGTTATACGCAGTATTTT	CASKSGLSYTQYF	TRBJ2-3	NA	NA	TRBV5-6	13
TGTGCCAGCAGTGATCCCGGAAGACAGGCCTACGAGCAGTACTTC	CASSDPGRQAYEQYF	TRBJ2-7	NA	NA	TRBV2	15
TGTGCCAGCAGGAGTTTCGGGACTAGCGGACACACCGGGGAGCTGTTTTTT	CASRSFGTSGHTGELFF	TRBJ2-2	TRBD2	NA	TRBV3-1/TRBV3-2	17
TGTGCCAGCAGCTTAGGGACAACAACTAATGAAAAACTGTTTTTT	CASSLGTTTNEKLFF	TRBJ1-4	NA	NA	TRBV7-6	15
TGTGCCAGTAGCCACCAGGGGGAAGGGAAAAAACTGTTTTTT	CASSHQGEGKKLFF	TRBJ1-4	TRBD1	NA	TRBV19	14
TGCGCCAGCAGACGAGGCCCCTTCTTATACGAGCAGTTCTTC	CASRRGPFLYEQFF	TRBJ2-1	NA	NA	TRBV4-1	14
TGCGCCAGCAGCGCGGGGGGCACTGAAGCTTTCTTT	CASSAGGTEAFF	TRBJ1-1	NA	NA	TRBV5-1	12
TGTGCCAGTACGCGTACAGGGGATGAAAAACTGTTTTTT	CASTRTGDEKLFF	TRBJ1-4	TRBD1	NA	TRBV19	13
TGTGCCAGCAGCTTAGTCGTCAGGGCCACTGAAGCTTTCTTT	CASSLVVRATEAFF	TRBJ1-1	NA	NA	TRBV11-2	14
TGTGCCAGCAGTGACTCGGGGGCGACTGAAGCTTTCTTT	CASSDSGATEAFF	TRBJ1-1	NA	NA	TRBV6-4	13
TGCGCCAGCAGCTCCGGGACTAGCCCCGGGCATGAGCAGTTCTTC	CASSSGTSPGHEQFF	TRBJ2-1	TRBD2	once	TRBV5-1	15
TGTGCCAGCAGCTTCGAAGCATCGAACACTGAAGCTTTCTTT	CASSFEASNTEAFF	TRBJ1-1	NA	NA	TRBV7-2	14
TGCAGTGCTAGTTTACCCAGCGGGGATTACGAGCAGTACTTC	CSASLPSGDYEQYF	TRBJ2-7	TRBD2	NA	TRBV20-1	14
TGTGCCAGCAGCGATTATGGACAGGGATACTATGGCTACACCTTC	CASSDYGQGYYGYTF	TRBJ1-2	TRBD1	NA	TRBV9	15
TGTGCCTGGAATCCGTCAGTAAACACCATATATTTT	CAWNPSVNTIYF	TRBJ1-3	NA	few	TRBV30	12
TGTGCCAGCAGCCCGATCAACAGGGAGCAGTTCTTC	CASSPINREQFF	TRBJ2-1	NA	NA	TRBV7-2	12